The 32 T cell receptor beta chains listed next were all sequenced from one sample in a study of blood T cells in healthy people across ages. Primed by a sample-barcoded 5' primer and a J-beta primer mix, a second PCR proceeded for roughly 7 to 12 cycles. One entry per CDR3 protein results from TCRdb running MiXCR on the 5' RACE reads. The sample has 650,000 to 1,000,000 distinct CDR3 sequences; about half are singletons. Sequenced: blood. The receptors were gathered from a man older than 75 in good health.

This clonotype was detected a few times. The chain employs TRBV29-1 and TRBJ2-5, with D hard to call. The J call may not be correct, given that the DNA end is closer to TRBJ2-7. Germline lookup yields CDR1 SQVTM and CDR2 ANQGSEA. The CDR3 spans 12 residues. CDR3 sequence: CSVENTTPEQYF. The CDR3 coding sequence is TGCAGCGTTGAAAATACGACCCCCGAGCAGTACTTC.

The V gene is TRBV4-3, the J gene TRBJ2-3, with 8 positions matching TRBD2. The germline V gene encodes CDR1 LGHNA and CDR2 YSLEER. The V and J ends lost 3 bases and 2 bases, in that order; junction bases with no gene match: 10. This CDR3 has 17 amino acids. The CDR3 protein is CASSHRFSGADTDTQYF. The CDR3 DNA follows: TGCGCCAGCAGCCACCGATTTAGCGGGGCGGACACAGATACGCAGTATTTT.

The rearrangement links TRBV12-3 or TRBV12-4 to TRBJ2-1, with D perhaps matching TRBD1 or TRBD2 (5 bases each). V lost 5 bases to trimming and J lost 9 bases, with 11 bases between them. CDR3 length: 12 amino acids. CDR3 in amino acids: CASSATGGEQFF. DNA of the CDR3: TGTGCCAGCAGTGCCACAGGAGGTGAGCAGTTCTTC.

A few counts support this clonotype. The chain has TRBV29-1 and TRBJ1-4; weak D call: TRBD1 (5 bases). The V gene lost 4 bases and the J gene lost 3 bases, with 9 bases spanning the gap. Germline V gene sequence: CDR1 SQVTM, CDR2 ANQGSEA. The CDR3 has 13 residues. CDR3 in DNA: TGCAGCGTTGTGTGGGGGGCTAATGAAAAACTGTTTTTT. Translation: CSVVWGANEKLFF.

The chain employs TRBV24-1 and TRBJ2-3; D call uncertain. The CDR3 length is 15 residues. Germline CDR1 and CDR2: KGHDR and SFDVKD. Trimming removed 4 bases at V and 5 bases at J, with 15 bases between. The CDR3 region has the DNA TGTGCCACCAGTGAACCCGGACGGAAAAGAGATACGCAGTATTTT. It translates to CATSEPGRKRDTQYF.

This clonotype was seen ten or more times. The J gene is TRBJ2-7, the V gene TRBV12-3 or TRBV12-4; D gene uncertain. The length of the CDR3 is 14 residues. The ends were cut back, 0 bases at V and 2 bases at J, with 8 bases in the middle. The CDR3 loop is CASSLAGVPYEQYF. Written as DNA, the CDR3 is TGTGCCAGCAGTTTAGCAGGTGTCCCCTACGAGCAGTACTTC.

This clonotype was seen only a few times. This sequence joins TRBV27 and TRBJ2-3, with 12 bases lining up with TRBD2. This CDR3 contains 16 residues. Germline V gene lookup returns CDR1 MNHEY and CDR2 SMNVEV (reference sequence). Trimming at V came to 8 bases and at J to 2 bases, leaving 8 bases not matched to a gene. CDR3 bases: TGTGCCAGCCCTCGTACTAGCGGGAGGTACACAGATACGCAGTATTTT. It specifies CASPRTSGRYTDTQYF.

The chain carries TRBV7-6 and TRBJ2-3; D remains unclear. The CDR3 has 14 residues. V was shortened by 5 bases and J by 2 bases, with 11 bases between the two germline ends. Germline assignment: CDR1 SGHVS and CDR2 FNYEAQ. In nucleotides, the CDR3 is TGTGCCAGCAGCCGATTGAAAGTCACAGATACGCAGTATTTT. Translation: CASSRLKVTDTQYF. Full variable domain (rest looked up from reference TRBV7-6 and TRBJ2-3): GAGVSQSPRYKVTKRGQDVALRCDPISGHVSLYWYRQALGQGPEFLTYFNYEAQQDKSGLPNDRFSAERPEGSISTLTIQRTEQRDSAMYRCASSRLKVTDTQYFGPGTRLTVL.

This chain uses TRBV27 with TRBJ2-5; the D is unclear. Per the germline V gene, CDR1 is MNHEY and CDR2 is SMNVEV (reference sequence). This CDR3 has 11 amino acids. V dropped 7 bases and J dropped 5 bases, with 8 bases sitting between them. CDR3 protein: CASIFGETQYF. DNA for the CDR3: TGTGCCAGCATATTCGGGGAGACCCAGTACTTC.

This clonotype was seen a handful of times. V gene TRBV6-5 combines with J gene TRBJ2-7; D is perhaps TRBD1 or TRBD2 (5 bases each). Looked up from germline, CDR1 is MNHEY and CDR2 is SVGAGI. The ends were cut back, 5 bases at V and 3 bases at J, with 14 bases in the middle. The CDR3 sequence is 14 residues long. The CDR3 protein is CASSAREPSYEQYF. CDR3 coding DNA: TGTGCCAGCAGTGCCAGGGAGCCCAGCTACGAGCAGTACTTC.

In its sample, this clonotype was seen many times. This chain uses TRBV6-5 with TRBJ2-5, with D uncertain. The V end was cut by 0 bases, the J end by 11 bases, with 16 bases between. This CDR3 contains 14 residues. Germline loops: CDR1 MNHEY, CDR2 SVGAGI. As DNA, the CDR3 is TGTGCCAGCAGTTACTCCTATGATTCGACACTGCAGTACTTC. This encodes CASSYSYDSTLQYF.

This clonotype was recorded many times. This chain connects TRBV29-1 to TRBJ2-2; D possibly matches TRBD1 or TRBD2 (5 bases each). The CDR3 runs 15 residues. V was pared by 0 bases and J by 7 bases, with 15 bases between. Looked up from germline, CDR1 is SQVTM and CDR2 is ANQGSEA. As DNA, the CDR3 is TGCAGCGTTGAAGAAATGAGTCGAGGGGACGGGGAGCTGTTTTTT. It yields the protein CSVEEMSRGDGELFF.

The rearrangement joins TRBV27 to TRBJ2-3, with D hard to call. With 5 bases removed from V and 4 bases from J, the gap between germline ends came to 10 bases. Looked up from germline, CDR1 is MNHEY and CDR2 is SMNVEV (reference sequence). CDR3 length: 13 amino acids. The CDR3 region is CASSVGLADTQYF. In nucleotides, the CDR3 is TGTGCCAGCAGTGTCGGTCTTGCAGATACGCAGTATTTT.

This clonotype has just a few counts. The chain recombines TRBV6-9 with TRBJ2-7; 7 bases line up with TRBD1. The CDR3 has 14 amino acids. Per germline, CDR1 MNHGY and CDR2 SVAAGI. V shed 6 bases and J 3 bases; nucleotides not matched to a gene: 8. The CDR3 coding sequence is TGTGCCAGCAGGGTCTGGACAGGTTGCTACGAGCAGTACTTC. Protein product: CASRVWTGCYEQYF.

The gene calls are TRBV5-6 and TRBJ1-1; no clear D gene. CDR3 length equals 15 residues. The germline V gene encodes CDR1 SGHDT and CDR2 YYEEEE. V was cut by 4 bases and J by 6 bases, with 19 bases left in between. The CDR3 nucleotides are TGTGCCAGCAGCCCGGAGGAGGATCGAGGGTCTGAAGCTTTCTTT. Amino acids: CASSPEEDRGSEAFF.

This sequence joins TRBV20-1 and TRBJ2-7; possibly TRBD1 for D (5 bases). CDR3 length: 13 amino acids. V gave up 5 bases and J gave up 3 bases, with 14 bases separating them. Germline CDR1 DFQATT, CDR2 SNEGSKA (reference sequence). In nucleotides, the CDR3 is TGCAGTGCTGTCCGGGCCCAGGGCTACGAGCAGTACTTC. Encoded protein: CSAVRAQGYEQYF.

This clonotype has just a few counts. This chain links TRBV9 with TRBJ2-5; 8 nucleotides agree with TRBD2. With V trimmed by 0 bases and J by 5 bases, 3 bases remained unmatched. The V gene's germline CDR1 is SGDLS and CDR2 YYNGEE. The CDR3 is 14 residues long. The CDR3 nucleotides are TGTGCCAGCAGCGTAGGACGCGGGAGGGAGACCCAGTACTTC. This gives the protein CASSVGRGRETQYF.

This clonotype showed up just a few times. The rearrangement uses TRBV5-1 and TRBJ2-1, with 14 bases that match TRBD2. The end of the DNA is better explained by TRBJ2-7, so the J call may be wrong. The CDR3 has 16 amino acids. Germline V lookup: CDR1 SGHRS, CDR2 YFSETQ. In DNA, the CDR3 is TGCGCCAGCAGCAAGACTAGCGGGAGGGGGGGCAATGAGCAGTACTTC. Amino acid sequence: CASSKTSGRGGNEQYF.

The chain links TRBV10-3 to TRBJ2-2; the D is unclear. Germline V gene sequence: CDR1 ENHRY, CDR2 SYGVKD. Trimming removed 8 bases from V and 1 base from J, with 8 bases in between. This CDR3 has 13 amino acids. The DNA of the CDR3 is TGTGCCATCGCGCCCCTGAACACCGGGGAGCTGTTTTTT. Residues: CAIAPLNTGELFF.

V gene TRBV20-1 combines with J gene TRBJ2-6; no definite D call. Trimming left V 6 bases short and J 0 bases short, with 6 bases between. The CDR3 totals 13 residues. Germline CDR1 is DFQATT and CDR2 is SNEGSKA (reference sequence). The CDR3 nucleotides are TGCAGTGCCCAAAGCTCTGGGGCCAACGTCCTGACTTTC. This translates into CSAQSSGANVLTF.

This chain links TRBV4-2 with TRBJ2-7, with a weak D call TRBD1 (6 bases). V lost 1 base and J 4 bases, leaving 11 bases between the germline ends. The CDR3 has 14 amino acids. Germline CDR1 reads LGHNA; CDR2 reads YNFKEQ. The CDR3: CASSQVGQLYEQYF. In nucleotides, the CDR3 is TGTGCCAGCAGCCAAGTCGGACAGCTATACGAGCAGTACTTC.

Here the CDR3 DNA reads TGCAGTGCTTTGGGACTAGCGACAAACAATGAGCAGTTCTTC. This gives the protein CSALGLATNNEQFF. The gene calls are TRBV20-1 and TRBJ2-1, with 10 positions matching TRBD2. Germline V CDR1 and CDR2: DFQATT, SNEGSKA (reference sequence). The CDR3 is 14 residues long. V lost 5 bases and J lost 5; bases outside the gene matches: 6.

This clonotype has only a few counts. The rearrangement uses TRBV20-1 and TRBJ2-3; D possibly corresponds to TRBD2 (6 bases). The CDR3 extends over 13 amino acids. With 4 bases removed from V and 1 base from J, the gap between germline ends came to 9 bases. Germline V gene data show CDR1 as DFQATT and CDR2 as SNEGSKA (reference sequence). CDR3 nucleotide sequence: TGCAGTGCTATACAGCGGGGCACAGATACGCAGTATTTT. Protein sequence: CSAIQRGTDTQYF.

In the case of this clonotype: A single base separates this from a much larger clone, so it may be a read error. The J gene is TRBJ2-7, the V gene TRBV29-1, with 12 bases that match TRBD1. V shed 3 bases and J 7 bases; nucleotides not matched to a gene: 4. Germline V gene lookup returns CDR1 SQVTM and CDR2 ANQGSEA. This CDR3 spans 13 amino acids. Here the CDR3 DNA reads TGCAGCGTTGATGGGACAGGGGGCAGTGAGCAGTACTTC. This translates into CSVDGTGGSEQYF.

This clonotype has more than one count but fewer than ten. The chain is built from TRBV20-1 and TRBJ2-7; weak D call: TRBD2 (5 bases). CDR1 and CDR2 (germline): DFQATT, SNEGSKA (reference sequence). The V end lost 1 base, the J end lost 6 bases, and 19 bases lay between the germline ends. The length of the CDR3 is 15 residues. CDR3 sequence: CSARGGEREYSEQYF. CDR3 DNA sequence: TGCAGTGCTAGAGGTGGTGAGAGGGAATACTCCGAGCAGTACTTC.

This clonotype was counted many times. The gene calls are TRBV29-1 and TRBJ2-1, with D perhaps matching TRBD2 (7 bases). This CDR3 comprises 14 residues. Germline V gene data show CDR1 as SQVTM and CDR2 as ANQGSEA. The ends were cut back, 3 bases at V and 9 bases at J, with 18 bases in the middle. The CDR3: CSVERGGAVGEQFF. CDR3 nucleotides: TGCAGCGTTGAGAGGGGGGGGGCGGTTGGTGAGCAGTTCTTC.

This clonotype was observed a handful of times. The V and J genes are TRBV5-1 and TRBJ1-4; D might be TRBD1 (5 bases). This CDR3 comprises 15 residues. In germline, CDR1 is SGHRS, CDR2 YFSETQ. The V and J ends lost 1 base and 7 bases respectively, with 14 bases between them. The CDR3 loop is CASSLTGTSGEKLFF. As DNA, the CDR3 is TGCGCCAGCAGCTTGACCGGGACTTCGGGTGAAAAACTGTTTTTT. The variable domain in full, completed from reference TRBV5-1 and TRBJ1-4, reads KAGVTQTPRYLIKTRGQQVTLSCSPISGHRSVSWYQQTPGQGLQFLFEYFSETQRNKGNFPGRFSGRQFSNSRSEMNVSTLELGDSALYLCASSLTGTSGEKLFFGSGTQLSVL.

The rearrangement links TRBV28 to TRBJ2-1; TRBD1 might be the D (5 bases). The J call may be faulty, since TRBJ2-7 better matches the DNA end. The CDR3 contains 14 residues. The germline CDR1 and CDR2 sequences are MDHEN and SYDVKM. DNA of the CDR3: TGTGCCAGCAGTGGGCAGGGATTCTACAATGAGCAGTACTTC. This sequence encodes CASSGQGFYNEQYF.

This rearrangement joins TRBV20-1 to TRBJ2-5; D may match TRBD1 or TRBD2 (6 bases each). The length of the CDR3 is 13 residues. Germline V gene data show CDR1 as DFQATT and CDR2 as SNEGSKA (reference sequence). Trimming removed 6 bases from V and 6 bases from J, with 17 bases in between. Here the CDR3 reads CSATPGGGQTQYF. The CDR3 bases are TGCAGTGCCACCCCAGGAGGGGGTCAGACCCAGTACTTC.

This chain connects TRBV9 to TRBJ2-6, with TRBD1 matching 9 bases. The CDR3 contains 18 residues. The V gene end was trimmed by 3 bases and the J gene end by 4 bases; junction bases not matched to a gene: 11. From germline, CDR1 is SGDLS and CDR2 YYNGEE. Here the CDR3 reads CASSDTGGAGHGANVLTF. The CDR3 bases are TGTGCCAGCAGCGATACAGGGGGCGCCGGACACGGGGCCAACGTCCTGACTTTC.

This clonotype turned up a few times. The chain couples TRBV6-2 or TRBV6-3 to TRBJ2-3; 9 positions match TRBD2. Germline V gives CDR1 MNHEY, CDR2 SVGEGT. V lost 5 bases and J lost 2; bases outside the gene matches: 8. The CDR3 sequence is 16 residues long. The CDR3 DNA sequence: TGTGCCAGCAGTAAACGTCCTAGCGGGGTCACAGATACGCAGTATTTT. This codes for CASSKRPSGVTDTQYF.

This chain connects TRBV7-9 to TRBJ2-7; 11 bases match TRBD1. The length of the CDR3 is 14 residues. The germline CDR1 and CDR2 sequences are SEHNR and FQNEAQ (reference sequence). J gave up 3 bases and V 7 bases, and 5 bases lay outside the gene matches. The CDR3: CASTGTGGYYEQYF. In DNA form, the CDR3 reads TGTGCCAGCACCGGGACAGGGGGTTACTACGAGCAGTACTTC. The variable domain in full, completed from reference TRBV7-9 and TRBJ2-7, reads DTGVSQNPRHKITKRGQNVTFRCDPISEHNRLYWYRQTLGQGPEFLTYFQNEAQLEKSRLLSDRFSAERPKGSFSTLEIQRTEQGDSAMYLCASTGTGGYYEQYFGPGTRLTVT.